Described below is a single T cell receptor beta chain sequence and its context. Its antigen is as yet unknown. One end of the junction is discordant with germline, which a read error may explain. With a constant-region primer, TCR beta cDNA was made from approximately 520 ng of total RNA. ARM-PCR, slightly modified, supplied the TCR beta libraries through three nested multiplex PCR rounds. TRBV1-TRBV30 forward primers paired with a C-beta reverse primer were used in the first two PCR rounds, which ran approximately 10 cycles each. In TCRdb, the multiplex PCR reads were re-called with MiXCR into one record per CDR3 protein. The sample has some 20,000 distinct CDR3 sequences, 60% to 80% seen once; the top ten hold about 40%. Both RNA and DNA were isolated together from approximately 20-30 mg of bulk tissue that had not been sorted. Germline-derived CDR1 and CDR2 are SGHNT and YENEEA. The CDR3 runs 16 residues.

This record belongs to a study of tumor-infiltrating lymphocytes in primary liver carcinoma. Whole-study results and caveats: Tumor region pairs shared more overlap than did tumor-adjacent and tumor-blood pairs. Just about 7-24% of leading clones were found in every one of five regions.

The source is a woman aged 25 to 39 with primary liver carcinoma and hepatitis B virus infection. V is TRBV11-3 and J is TRBJ2-7, with 9 bases that match TRBD1. Sequenced sample: liver tumor tissue from sampling region 4. As to subset: tumor region T4, right-lateral pole. The CDR3 bases are TGTGCCGACAGCCGCCGGGACAGGGATTACTCCTACGAGCAGTATTTC. Amino acid sequence: CADSRRDRDYSYEQYF. The full variable domain, in which reference TRBV11-3 and TRBJ2-7 provide the parts outside the CDR3, is EAGVVQSPRYKIIEKKQPVAFWCNPISGHNTLYWYLQNLGQGPELLIRYENEEAVDDSQLPKDRFSAERLKGVDSTLKIQPAELGDSAVYLCADSRRDRDYSYEQYFGPGTRLTVT.